One and the same sample provided the 18 T cell receptor beta chains below, sequenced in a study of early T cells in non-severe SARS-CoV-2 infection. TCRdb called the 5' RACE reads again in MiXCR, with one record for every CDR3 protein. The top ten clones hold roughly 1.2% of a sample with approximately 66,000 distinct CDR3 sequences, 12% of them seen once. The specimen comprised whole blood, sampled at baseline. All receptors come from an adult who was a healthcare worker with PCR-confirmed SARS-CoV-2 infection or an uninfected control (not recorded which). The donor label of this sample is uncertain.

The V gene is TRBV7-6, the J gene TRBJ2-2; TRBD1 matches 8 bases. The CDR3 has 16 residues. V trimming: 4 bases; J trimming: 0 bases; junction bases outside the gene matches: 4. Looked up from germline, CDR1 is SGHVS and CDR2 is FNYEAQ. CDR3: CASSSTGAPNTGELFF. The CDR3 bases are TGTGCCAGCAGCTCGACAGGGGCACCGAACACCGGGGAGCTGTTTTTT. Full variable domain (missing parts from reference TRBV7-6 and TRBJ2-2): GAGVSQSPRYKVTKRGQDVALRCDPISGHVSLYWYRQALGQGPEFLTYFNYEAQQDKSGLPNDRFSAERPEGSISTLTIQRTEQRDSAMYRCASSSTGAPNTGELFFGEGSRLTVL.

This chain connects TRBV20-1 to TRBJ2-2; D gene unclear. Looked up from germline, CDR1 is DFQATT and CDR2 is SNEGSKA (reference sequence). Between the trimmed V and J ends, which lost 2 bases and 5 bases, there was a span of 9 bases. The CDR3 spans 13 residues. The CDR3 DNA sequence: TGCAGTGCTAGACAGGTTTTAACCGGGGAGCTGTTTTTT. Amino acids: CSARQVLTGELFF.

The rearrangement uses TRBV15 and TRBJ2-2, with unresolved D. CDR1 is LNHNV, CDR2 YYDKDF, per germline (reference sequence). This CDR3 has 15 amino acids. The ends were cut back, 1 base at V and 7 bases at J, with 13 bases in the middle. The CDR3 protein is CATSRGTPGHGELFF. The CDR3 DNA reads TGTGCCACCAGCAGAGGCACCCCCGGGCACGGGGAGCTGTTTTTT.

The chain uses TRBV12-3 or TRBV12-4 and TRBJ1-2; possible D gene TRBD1, 5 bases. The CDR3 runs to 13 residues. The V end was cut by 6 bases, the J end by 4 bases, with 12 bases between. The CDR3 loop reads CASSRGVGYGYTF. In DNA form, the CDR3 reads TGTGCCAGCAGCCGGGGGGTCGGCTATGGCTACACCTTC.

This clonotype has only a few counts. Here the CDR3 DNA reads TGTGCCAGCAGCCAAGTTGGTGGGACAGCGGGGGTTTCTCAAGAGACCCAGTACTTC. The encoded protein is CASSQVGGTAGVSQETQYF. The V call is TRBV3-1, the J call TRBJ2-5, with TRBD2 as a possible D gene (8 bases). Germline CDR1 is LGHDT and CDR2 is YNNKEL (reference sequence). Between the trimmed V and J ends, which lost 1 base and 2 bases, there was a span of 23 bases. This CDR3 is 19 amino acids long.

There are a few counts of this clonotype. CDR3 residues: CASSPGQIYEQYV. CDR3 nucleotides: TGTGCCAGCAGTCCAGGACAGATCTACGAGCAGTACGTC. The chain links TRBV12-3 or TRBV12-4 to TRBJ2-7, with a tentative D call TRBD1 (6 bases). CDR3 length equals 13 residues. V lost 5 bases and J 3 bases, leaving 11 bases between the germline ends.

The sample holds a few counts of this clonotype. The V call is TRBV14, the J call TRBJ2-2; perhaps D is TRBD1 or TRBD2 (5 bases each). The CDR3 extends over 17 amino acids. CDR1 and CDR2 (germline): SGHDN, FVKESK. The V end lost 5 bases, the J end lost 4 bases, and 20 bases lay between the germline ends. The DNA for the CDR3 is TGTGCCAGCAGCTCCCGTCTTGGGTCAGGGAGCACCGGGGAGCTGTTTTTT. Amino acid sequence: CASSSRLGSGSTGELFF.

This clonotype was counted ten times or more. As DNA, the CDR3 is TGCGCCAGCAGCCCCCGAATTAGCGGGGGTAGGAGTACAGATACGCAGTATTTT. Translating it yields CASSPRISGGRSTDTQYF. The chain is built from TRBV5-1 and TRBJ2-3; 9 bases are a match to TRBD2. V lost 4 bases and J lost 3; bases outside the gene matches: 15. Germline V CDR1 and CDR2: SGHRS, YFSETQ. The CDR3 totals 18 residues.

In its sample, this clonotype was seen a few times. The genes are TRBV3-1 and TRBJ2-7, with 10 bases aligning to TRBD2. The germline V gene encodes CDR1 LGHDT and CDR2 YNNKEL (reference sequence). This CDR3 has 14 amino acids. V trimming: 8 bases; J trimming: 3 bases; junction bases outside the gene matches: 7. CDR3 amino acids: CASQAGGPIYEQYV. Here the CDR3 DNA reads TGTGCCAGCCAAGCGGGGGGGCCCATCTACGAGCAGTACGTC.

This clonotype was counted ten times or more. V is TRBV5-4 and J is TRBJ2-5; D is unresolved. Trimming shortened V by 2 bases and J by 3 bases, and 2 bases separated the two germline ends. CDR1 and CDR2 (germline): SGHNT, YYREEE (reference sequence). CDR3 length: 11 amino acids. CDR3 amino acids: CASSFKETQYF. In nucleotides, the CDR3 is TGTGCCAGCAGCTTCAAAGAGACCCAGTACTTC.

The chain employs TRBV15 and TRBJ2-1; 7 bases align to TRBD1. The CDR3 loop spans 15 amino acids. Germline V CDR1 and CDR2: LNHNV, YYDKDF (reference sequence). Trimming removed 8 bases from V and 0 bases from J; junction bases left unmatched: 7. For the CDR3, the DNA is TGTGCCACCCTGGACAGGCCGAGCTCCTACAATGAGCAGTTCTTC. Translation: CATLDRPSSYNEQFF.

This clonotype was seen only a few times. The J gene is TRBJ2-3, the V gene TRBV19, with D possibly being TRBD1 or TRBD2 (6 bases each). The CDR3 runs 15 residues. Trimming took 6 bases from V and 2 from J, leaving 15 bases between them. Germline assignment: CDR1 LNHDA and CDR2 SQIVND (reference sequence). CDR3 bases: TGTGCCAGTAGGCGGGACAAAACTTACACAGATACGCAGTATTTT. Encoded protein: CASRRDKTYTDTQYF.

V gene TRBV3-1 combines with J gene TRBJ2-3, with 7 positions matching TRBD1. This CDR3 spans 14 amino acids. In germline, CDR1 is LGHDT, CDR2 YNNKEL (reference sequence). V gave up 4 bases and J gave up 4 bases; unmatched junction bases: 5. The CDR3 region has the DNA TGTGCCAGCAGCCCGACAGGGAATCCAGATACGCAGTATTTT. Its protein product is CASSPTGNPDTQYF.

The rearrangement joins TRBV28 to TRBJ2-3; 10 bases align to TRBD2. The V and J ends lost 4 bases and 3 bases, in that order; junction bases with no gene match: 13. The CDR3 loop spans 18 amino acids. Germline values: CDR1 MDHEN, CDR2 SYDVKM. The CDR3 DNA sequence: TGTGCCAGCAGTTCCCCCCGTAAGCGGGGGGGCCTGACAGATACGCAGTATTTT. Translation gives CASSSPRKRGGLTDTQYF. Variable domain in full (rest from reference TRBV28 and TRBJ2-3): DVKVTQSSRYLVKRTGEKVFLECVQDMDHENMFWYRQDPGLGLRLIYFSYDVKMKEKGDIPEGYSVSREKKERFSLILESASTNQTSMYLCASSSPRKRGGLTDTQYFGPGTRLTVL.

CDR3 protein: CASSPLPVDYNEQFF. The CDR3 bases are TGTGCCAGCTCACCACTTCCAGTCGACTACAATGAGCAGTTCTTC. This chain connects TRBV18 to TRBJ2-1; D is ambiguous. The CDR3 consists of 15 residues. Trimming cost V 1 base and J 3 bases, with 10 bases left between them. CDR1 is KGHSH and CDR2 is LQKENI in the germline V gene.

This clonotype was detected a few times. This rearrangement joins TRBV28 to TRBJ2-7; TRBD1 agrees at 7 bases. V was clipped by 5 bases and J by 6 bases; unmatched bases: 7. CDR3 length equals 13 residues. Looked up from germline, CDR1 is MDHEN and CDR2 is SYDVKM. This CDR3 reads CASSKQGPIEQYV. DNA for the CDR3: TGTGCCAGCAGTAAACAGGGGCCGATCGAGCAGTACGTC.

The chain is built from TRBV12-3 or TRBV12-4 and TRBJ1-1; tentatively, D is TRBD1 (5 bases). This CDR3 contains 15 residues. The ends were cut back, 5 bases at V and 0 bases at J, with 13 bases in the middle. As DNA, the CDR3 is TGTGCCAGCAGTCTGGGACGGGAAATGAACACTGAAGCTTTCTTT. As protein: CASSLGREMNTEAFF.

J is TRBJ2-3 and V is TRBV3-1; 8 bases are shared with TRBD1. V was clipped by 5 bases and J by 1 base; unmatched bases: 5. The CDR3 contains 15 residues. Germline CDR1 reads LGHDT; CDR2 reads YNNKEL (reference sequence). CDR3 DNA: TGTGCCAGCAGCTATGGACAGGGTGGCACAGATACGCAGTATTTT. Its protein is CASSYGQGGTDTQYF.